The 4 T cell receptor beta chains given below trace back to one sample, sequenced in a study of OX40 agonist ivuxolimab in advanced cancers. Only in-frame clones appear in the TCRdb table, and some are missing; sequencing was by immunoSEQ multiplex PCR. Among tens of thousands of clones listed, around 78% were seen once. The source was CD4+ or CD8+ T cells sorted from blood, collected in a trial of the OX40 agonist ivuxolimab. These receptors all stem from an adult with an advanced solid tumor such as melanoma, head and neck, liver or kidney cancer.

This chain uses TRBV4-2 with TRBJ2-2, with D maybe TRBD2 (6 bases). Per germline, CDR1 LGHNA and CDR2 YNFKEQ. CDR3 length: 15 residues. V was pared by 8 bases and J by 0 bases, with 13 bases between. The CDR3 spells CASGLSAANTGELFF. The CDR3 DNA reads as TGTGCCAGCGGACTAAGCGCCGCGAACACCGGGGAGCTGTTTTTT.

This clone has more than one count but fewer than ten. The genes are TRBV19 and TRBJ1-5; TRBD1 matches at 10 bases. After removal of 3 bases from V and 1 base from J, the junction contained 6 bases not matched to a gene. The CDR3 sequence is 17 residues long. CDR1 is LNHDA, CDR2 SQIVND, per germline (reference sequence). For the CDR3, the DNA is TGTGCCAGTAGTATGGGGGGACAGGGGACGAGCAATCAGCCCCAGCATTTT. The encoded protein is CASSMGGQGTSNQPQHF. The entire variable domain, with the rest obtained from reference TRBV19 and TRBJ1-5, is as follows: DGGITQSPKYLFRKEGQNVTLSCEQNLNHDAMYWYRQDPGQGLRLIYYSQIVNDFQKGDIAEGYSVSREKKESFPLTVTSAQKNPTAFYLCASSMGGQGTSNQPQHFGDGTRLSIL.

V usage is TRBV5-8 and J usage is TRBJ2-4; D remains ambiguous. Germline loops: CDR1 SGHTS, CDR2 YDEGEE. V was pared by 3 bases and J by 7 bases, with 14 bases between. This CDR3 has 14 amino acids. The CDR3 bases are TGTGCCAGCAGCTGGTTGGACGGGCCGAACATTCAGTACTTC. This gives the protein CASSWLDGPNIQYF.

The rearrangement uses TRBV7-9 and TRBJ1-5; 8 bases match TRBD1. J lost 8 bases, V lost 5 bases, and 8 bases had no gene match. The length of the CDR3 is 14 residues. Germline CDR1 is SEHNR and CDR2 is FQNEAQ (reference sequence). The CDR3 loop reads CASSRGQGREPQHF. Here the CDR3 DNA reads TGTGCCAGCAGCCGTGGACAGGGACGTGAGCCCCAGCATTTT.